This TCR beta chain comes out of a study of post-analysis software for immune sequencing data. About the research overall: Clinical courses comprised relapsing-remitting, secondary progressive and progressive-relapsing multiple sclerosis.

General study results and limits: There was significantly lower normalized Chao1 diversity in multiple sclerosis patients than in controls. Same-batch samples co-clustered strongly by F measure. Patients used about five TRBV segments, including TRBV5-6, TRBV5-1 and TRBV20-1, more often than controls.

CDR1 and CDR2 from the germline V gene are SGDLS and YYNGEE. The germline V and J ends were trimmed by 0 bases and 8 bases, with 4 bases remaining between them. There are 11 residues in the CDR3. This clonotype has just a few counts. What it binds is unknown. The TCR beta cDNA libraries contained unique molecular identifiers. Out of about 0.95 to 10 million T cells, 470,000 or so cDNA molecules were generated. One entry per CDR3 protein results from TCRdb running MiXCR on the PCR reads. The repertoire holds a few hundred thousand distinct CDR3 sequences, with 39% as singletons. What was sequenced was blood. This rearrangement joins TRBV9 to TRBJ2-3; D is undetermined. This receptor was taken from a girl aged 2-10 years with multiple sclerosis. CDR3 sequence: CASSVAGTQYF. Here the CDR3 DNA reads TGTGCCAGCAGCGTAGCGGGTACGCAGTATTTT.